The present entry profiles one T cell receptor beta chain with its context. The antigen remains unidentified. The record originates from a study of cytomegalovirus exposure and HLA in healthy donors. Broader study findings: The investigators catalogued 150 to 200 TCR beta chains as cytomegalovirus-associated. As was reported, the classifier diagnosed cytomegalovirus status with high specificity and sensitivity.

The CDR3 has 15 residues. From germline, CDR1 is MNHEY and CDR2 SVGAGI. The J segment lost 5 bases and the V segment lost 6 bases, leaving 9 bases of the junction unmatched. PCR primers comprised 60 Vbeta and 13 Jbeta primers. Clones were sequenced by immunoSEQ multiplex PCR, and TCRdb holds only the in-frame ones, with some missing. The table records 200,000 to 250,000 clones, under 80% of them present only once. This sequence joins TRBV6-5 and TRBJ2-7; TRBD2 matches at 11 bases. The sequence was obtained from a woman in her thirties in good health and CMV-seronegative. Sequencing was carried out using PBMCs. This CDR3 is CASRYSGGAIDEQYF. The CDR3 DNA is TGTGCCAGCAGGTATAGCGGGGGGGCAATTGACGAGCAGTACTTC.